This passage covers 26 T cell receptor beta chains from one sample sequenced in a study of OX40 agonist ivuxolimab in advanced cancers. TCRdb's copy holds only in-frame clones and misses some; the assay was immunoSEQ multiplex PCR. The sample includes roughly 67,000 clones, approximately 82% of them seen just once. The specimen comprised CD4+ or CD8+ T cells sorted from blood, sampled in a trial of the OX40 agonist ivuxolimab. The receptors stem from an adult with an advanced solid tumor such as melanoma, head and neck, liver or kidney cancer.

The gene calls are TRBV5-1 and TRBJ2-3; 8 nucleotides line up with TRBD2. V lost 4 bases, J lost 1 base, and 5 bases stayed unmatched. CDR1 is SGHRS, CDR2 YFSETQ, per germline. The CDR3 contains 15 residues. The CDR3 nucleotides read TGCGCCAGCAGCGTGTCGACTAGCGGCACAGATACGCAGTATTTT. As protein: CASSVSTSGTDTQYF.

The rearrangement uses TRBV5-1 and TRBJ2-3, with a weak D call TRBD2 (6 bases). Looked up from germline, CDR1 is SGHRS and CDR2 is YFSETQ. The CDR3 is 15 amino acids. Trimming pared 6 bases from V and 0 bases from J, leaving 14 bases between. The DNA of the CDR3 is TGCGCCAGCACCCCCGGAGGGCCTAGCACAGATACGCAGTATTTT. Translation: CASTPGGPSTDTQYF. Full variable domain (remainder filled in from reference TRBV5-1 and TRBJ2-3): KAGVTQTPRYLIKTRGQQVTLSCSPISGHRSVSWYQQTPGQGLQFLFEYFSETQRNKGNFPGRFSGRQFSNSRSEMNVSTLELGDSALYLCASTPGGPSTDTQYFGPGTRLTVL.

Regarding this clone: One junction end does not reproduce the germline sequence, and a read error may be involved. The genes are TRBV5-1 and TRBJ2-3, with D possibly TRBD2 on 6 matching bases. The CDR3 has 13 amino acids. The V gene's germline CDR1 is SGHRS and CDR2 YFSETQ. The CDR3 DNA is TGCGCCAGCAGTTTGGAGGGCGCAGATACGCAGTATTTT. Translating it yields CASSLEGADTQYF. The variable domain in full, completed from reference TRBV5-1 and TRBJ2-3, reads KAGVTQTPRYLIKTRGQQVTLSCSPISGHRSVSWYQQTPGQGLQFLFEYFSETQRNKGNFPGRFSGRQFSNSRSEMNVSTLELGDSALYLCASSLEGADTQYFGPGTRLTVL.

V and J are TRBV4-3 and TRBJ2-5; the D gene is possibly TRBD2 (6 bases). The length of the CDR3 is 15 residues. Trimming left V 2 bases short and J 2 bases short, with 12 bases between. Germline CDR1 and CDR2: LGHNA and YSLEER. CDR3 bases: TGCGCCAGCAGCCAAATCGGGAGTTTACAAGAGACCCAGTACTTC. This encodes CASSQIGSLQETQYF.

This chain joins TRBV7-9 and TRBJ1-1; D not certain. The germline V and J ends were trimmed by 1 base and 1 base, with 4 bases remaining between them. This CDR3 contains 13 residues. CDR1 SEHNR and CDR2 FQNEAQ come from the germline V gene (reference sequence). In DNA form, the CDR3 reads TGTGCCAGCAGCTTAGGGGCGAACACTGAAGCTTTCTTT. This codes for CASSLGANTEAFF.

The V call is TRBV28, the J call TRBJ1-2, with D possibly TRBD1 on 5 matching bases. CDR3 size: 16 residues. Trimming removed 6 bases from V and 8 bases from J, with 25 bases in between. Germline CDR1 is MDHEN and CDR2 is SYDVKM. CDR3 region: CASSFATRFSGEGYTF. The CDR3 bases are TGTGCCAGCAGCTTCGCCACTCGATTTTCGGGGGAAGGCTACACCTTC.

This chain connects TRBV7-3 to TRBJ2-1, with 7 bases that match TRBD1. The length of the CDR3 is 15 residues. V lost 4 bases and J lost 1; bases outside the gene matches: 4. Germline V gene data show CDR1 as SGHTA and CDR2 as FQGTGA. CDR3 coding DNA: TGTGCCAGCAGCTCCGACAGGGCTTCCTACAATGAGCAGTTCTTC. Its protein product is CASSSDRASYNEQFF.

V is TRBV2 and J is TRBJ2-7; D unclear. The germline V and J ends were trimmed by 6 bases and 7 bases, with 13 bases remaining between them. Germline assignment: CDR1 SNHLY and CDR2 FYNNEI. The CDR3 contains 12 residues. The CDR3 sequence: CASRRALGEQYF. The CDR3 DNA reads as TGTGCCAGCAGACGCGCTTTGGGGGAGCAGTACTTC.

The J gene is TRBJ2-3, the V gene TRBV5-1, with 7 nucleotides matching TRBD1. The V and J ends lost 0 bases and 5 bases, in that order; junction bases with no gene match: 9. The CDR3 consists of 16 residues. Germline CDR1 is SGHRS and CDR2 is YFSETQ. The CDR3 nucleotides are TGCGCCAGCAGCTTGGTACAGGGGAGTAATAGAGATACGCAGTATTTT. This gives the protein CASSLVQGSNRDTQYF.

The rearrangement uses TRBV6-1 and TRBJ1-2; 7 positions agree with TRBD1. The V gene's germline CDR1 is MNHNS and CDR2 SASEGT. The CDR3 runs to 14 residues. The V and J ends lost 5 bases and 5 bases, in that order; junction bases with no gene match: 8. CDR3 nucleotide sequence: TGTGCCAGCAGTTTGCGAGGGGGCGGTTATGGCTACACCTTC. Its protein is CASSLRGGGYGYTF.

The CDR3 nucleotides are TGTGCCAGCAGTTACTCGAGGGGCGCCTACAATGAGCAGTTCTTC. The encoded protein is CASSYSRGAYNEQFF. V and J are TRBV6-6 and TRBJ2-1; D possibly uses TRBD1 or TRBD2 (5 bases each). Trimming cost V 0 bases and J 2 bases, with 8 bases left between them. The CDR3 extends over 15 amino acids. Germline V lookup: CDR1 MNHNY, CDR2 SVGAGI (reference sequence).

This rearrangement joins TRBV5-1 to TRBJ1-2; D not resolved. V gave up 4 bases and J gave up 0 bases, with 7 bases separating them. This CDR3 comprises 13 residues. Germline V gene lookup returns CDR1 SGHRS and CDR2 YFSETQ. Written as DNA, the CDR3 is TGCGCCAGCAGCGTAATTCCTAACTATGGCTACACCTTC. Amino acids: CASSVIPNYGYTF.

V and J are TRBV9 and TRBJ2-1; 10 bases are a match to TRBD2. The CDR3 is 15 residues long. CDR1 and CDR2 (germline): SGDLS, YYNGEE. The junction had 1 base not matched to a gene; V was cut back by 1 base and J by 3 bases. The CDR3 nucleotides read TGTGCCAGCAGCGTATCTAGCGGGGGCTACAATGAGCAGTTCTTC. This translates into CASSVSSGGYNEQFF. Combining the CDR3 with reference TRBV9 and TRBJ2-1 gives the whole variable domain DSGVTQTPKHLITATGQRVTLRCSPRSGDLSVYWYQQSLDQGLQFLIQYYNGEERAKGNILERFSAQQFPDLHSELNLSSLELGDSALYFCASSVSSGGYNEQFFGPGTRLTVL.

The rearrangement links TRBV7-2 to TRBJ2-5; TRBD2 agrees at 7 bases. The CDR3 contains 13 residues. V lost 5 bases, J lost 7 bases, and 7 bases stayed unmatched. CDR1 SGHTA and CDR2 FQGNSA come from the germline V gene. In DNA, the CDR3 is TGTGCCAGCAGCCCCCGGGGAGGGACGACCCAGTACTTC. It translates to CASSPRGGTTQYF.

This clone came up once. J is TRBJ1-3 and V is TRBV6-5; no clear D. CDR3 length: 13 residues. V was shortened by 6 bases and J by 8 bases, with 14 bases between the two germline ends. Germline CDR1 is MNHEY and CDR2 is SVGAGI. The CDR3 reads CASRFRGWDTIYF. The CDR3 region has the DNA TGTGCCAGCAGGTTCCGGGGTTGGGACACCATATATTTT.

This clone was seen only once. The chain employs TRBV9 and TRBJ1-3; D not certain. Germline lookup yields CDR1 SGDLS and CDR2 YYNGEE. The CDR3 is 15 amino acids. V lost 5 bases and J 0 bases, leaving 12 bases between the germline ends. The CDR3 region has the DNA TGTGCCAGCAGTCTGGACGGCTCCTCTGGAAACACCATATATTTT. Amino acids: CASSLDGSSGNTIYF.

This rearrangement joins TRBV5-6 to TRBJ2-3, with D unclear. Germline CDR1 and CDR2: SGHDT and YYEEEE. This CDR3 has 14 amino acids. Trimming took 5 bases from V and 2 from J, leaving 12 bases between them. CDR3 nucleotides: TGTGCCAGCAGGGGTAGGGTGCTCACAGATACGCAGTATTTT. As protein: CASRGRVLTDTQYF.

Comment on this clone: Different DNA sequences within this sample yield the same CDR3. This chain joins TRBV29-1 and TRBJ2-5, with a weak D call TRBD1 (5 bases). Germline loops: CDR1 SQVTM, CDR2 ANQGSEA. With 6 bases removed from V and 5 bases from J, the gap between germline ends came to 25 bases. The CDR3 totals 16 residues. The CDR3 bases are TGCAGCGTACACATTCTGCAGGGTCTAGGCGGCGAGACCCAGTACTTC. Protein product: CSVHILQGLGGETQYF. The whole variable domain, filled in from reference TRBV29-1 and TRBJ2-5, reads SAVISQKPSRDICQRGTSLTIQCQVDSQVTMMFWYRQQPGQSLTLIATANQGSEATYESGFVIDKFPISRPNLTFSTLTVSNMSPEDSSIYLCSVHILQGLGGETQYFGPGTRLLVL.

The V call is TRBV7-2, the J call TRBJ2-5, with D maybe TRBD2 (5 bases). The CDR3 consists of 13 residues. The germline V and J ends were trimmed by 5 bases and 6 bases, with 13 bases remaining between them. The germline V gene encodes CDR1 SGHTA and CDR2 FQGNSA. The CDR3 region has the DNA TGTGCCAGCAGCGACCCGGGATTCAAGACCCAGTACTTC. Amino acid sequence: CASSDPGFKTQYF.

The chain combines TRBV9 with TRBJ2-7; D is undetermined. V lost 2 bases, J lost 1 base, and 13 bases lay in between. This CDR3 region has 15 residues. Germline V gene sequence: CDR1 SGDLS, CDR2 YYNGEE. CDR3 region: CASSVRGEGSYEQYF. In DNA, the CDR3 is TGTGCCAGCAGCGTGAGAGGAGAAGGGTCCTACGAGCAGTACTTC.

The chain combines TRBV11-3 with TRBJ2-7, with D possibly being TRBD1 (5 bases). CDR1 is SGHNT, CDR2 YENEEA, per germline. CDR3 length equals 15 residues. V was trimmed by 2 bases and J by 3 bases, leaving 14 bases between them. The CDR3 spells CASSLHPGPDYEQYF. Written as DNA, the CDR3 is TGTGCCAGCAGCTTACATCCAGGGCCTGACTACGAGCAGTACTTC.

The rearrangement links TRBV2 to TRBJ1-3, with 11 nucleotides matching TRBD1. Germline lookup yields CDR1 SNHLY and CDR2 FYNNEI. The J segment lost 2 bases and the V segment lost 8 bases, leaving 5 bases of the junction unmatched. The CDR3 covers 15 residues. DNA for the CDR3: TGTGCCAGCTCAGGGACAGGGGGAACTGGAAACACCATATATTTT. Translating it yields CASSGTGGTGNTIYF.

This chain joins TRBV2 and TRBJ2-7; a possible D gene is TRBD2 (6 bases). CDR3 length: 13 residues. CDR1 and CDR2 (germline): SNHLY, FYNNEI. Trimming shortened V by 7 bases and J by 2 bases, and 12 bases separated the two germline ends. The CDR3 sequence is CASTLAGTYEQYF. The CDR3 DNA is TGTGCCAGCACCTTGGCGGGGACCTACGAGCAGTACTTC. The variable domain in full, with the rest retrieved from reference TRBV2 and TRBJ2-7, is EPEVTQTPSHQVTQMGQEVILRCVPISNHLYFYWYRQILGQKVEFLVSFYNNEISEKSEIFDDQFSVERPDGSNFTLKIRSTKLEDSAMYFCASTLAGTYEQYFGPGTRLTVT.

The rearrangement links TRBV28 to TRBJ2-3; TRBD2 matches 11 bases. This CDR3 is built from 17 residues. The J segment lost 8 bases and the V segment lost 1 base, leaving 11 bases of the junction unmatched. Germline loops: CDR1 MDHEN, CDR2 SYDVKM. CDR3 in amino acids: CASSLLARSLAGGTQYF. CDR3 bases: TGTGCCAGCAGTTTATTGGCCAGATCCCTAGCGGGAGGTACGCAGTATTTT.

The chain employs TRBV7-2 and TRBJ2-6, with D hard to call. V was shortened by 5 bases and J by 2 bases, with 7 bases between the two germline ends. The CDR3 has 14 residues. Germline CDR1 and CDR2: SGHTA and FQGNSA. CDR3 bases: TGTGCCAGCAGCAACCCCGCTGGGGCCAACGTCCTGACTTTC. It yields the protein CASSNPAGANVLTF.

This clone was observed a handful of times. J is TRBJ1-1 and V is TRBV30; D is unresolved. Germline CDR1 reads GTSNPN; CDR2 reads SVGIG (reference sequence). This CDR3 is built from 11 residues. V shed 2 bases and J shed 6 bases, with 7 bases lying between them. Here the CDR3 DNA reads TGTGCCTGGAGTAAAGGGCCTGAAGCTTTCTTT. It specifies CAWSKGPEAFF.